These T cell receptor beta chains were read from a single sample in a study of T cell repertoires in cytomegalovirus infection. TCRdb called the reads again in MiXCR, with one record for every CDR3 protein. The table lists some 150,000 distinct CDR3 sequences, roughly 6% of them singletons. The sample was PBMCs. These receptors all come from a human donor in good health (CMV status not recorded). Some clones in this sample may be carry-over from other donors' samples. Each CDR3 is given with its conserved first and last residue. The D gene is left open where the match is weak. Expanded clones are given a class, and other clones once, few, many or no size at all.

size,V,J,D,DNA,CDR3
NA,TRBV20-1,TRBJ2-1,NA,TGCAGTGCTAGAGACGGGGCCCGCAATGAGCAGTTCTTC,CSARDGARNEQFF
many,TRBV7-9,TRBJ1-2,NA,TGTGCCAGCAGACCCTCCCTTGGGCTGGGAGGTAACTATGGCTACACCTTC,CASRPSLGLGGNYGYTF
NA,TRBV7-9,TRBJ1-1,NA,TGTGCCAGCAGCTTCCGACAAGTGAACACTGAAGCTTTCTTT,CASSFRQVNTEAFF
many,TRBV7-6,TRBJ1-4,NA,TGTGCCAGCAGCTCCATCGTCGGCGGGGGGACTGAAAAACTGTTTTTT,CASSSIVGGGTEKLFF
many,TRBV4-2,TRBJ1-2,NA,TGTGCCAGCAGCCAAGAACTCCCCGGGCTCGGCACCAACTATGGCTACACCTTC,CASSQELPGLGTNYGYTF
few,TRBV6-2/TRBV6-3,TRBJ2-2,TRBD1,TGTGCCAGCATGGTACACAGGGGCACCGGGGAGCTGTTTTTT,CASMVHRGTGELFF
NA,TRBV7-9,TRBJ1-1,TRBD1,TGTGCCAGCACCATATTGGACAGGGGGCTATCTGAAGCTTTCTTT,CASTILDRGLSEAFF
few,TRBV5-5,TRBJ1-2,NA,TGTGCCAGCAGCTTGGAGTTTACGGCGAAAGTCACCTTC,CASSLEFTAKVTF
many,TRBV7-2,TRBJ1-2,TRBD1,TGTGCCAGCAGCTTAACACAGGGGAAGGGCTACACCTTC,CASSLTQGKGYTF
NA,TRBV20-1,TRBJ1-6,TRBD1,TGCAGTGCAAGAGGACAGGGTAATTCACCCCTCCACTTT,CSARGQGNSPLHF